These T cell receptor beta chains were read from a single sample in a study of blood T cell repertoires in COVID-19. Sequenced by immunoSEQ multiplex PCR; TCRdb stores in-frame clones only, minus some. The sample comprises 290,000 or so clones, around 89% of which are singletons, and approximately 4.3% rests with the top ten. Sequenced sample: PBMCs or T cells enriched from blood (not recorded which). All receptors come from a woman younger than 35 with acute COVID-19. Both conserved end residues are part of each CDR3. D genes are given only for firm matches. Expanded clones are given a class, and other clones once, few, many or no size at all.

CDR3aa: CASGGWGLSYEQYF
CDR3nt: TGTGCCAGCGGTGGGTGGGGGCTCTCCTACGAGCAGTACTTC
v_gene: TRBV2
abundance: .
j_gene: TRBJ2-7
d_gene: .

CDR3aa: CASSLGLAGGPDEQFF
CDR3nt: TGTGCCAGCAGCTTAGGATTAGCGGGAGGGCCCGATGAGCAGTTCTTC
v_gene: TRBV11-3
abundance: .
j_gene: TRBJ2-1
d_gene: TRBD2

CDR3aa: CASSLGADSYTDTQYF
CDR3nt: TGTGCCAGCAGCCTTGGGGCGGATTCATACACAGATACGCAGTATTTT
v_gene: TRBV11-2
abundance: .
j_gene: TRBJ2-3
d_gene: .

CDR3aa: CASSFPGTEAFF
CDR3nt: TGTGCCAGCAGCTTCCCCGGGACTGAAGCTTTCTTT
v_gene: TRBV7-9
abundance: .
j_gene: TRBJ1-1
d_gene: .

CDR3aa: CASSPGSTDTQYF
CDR3nt: TGTGCCAGCAGCCCCGGGAGCACAGATACGCAGTATTTT
v_gene: TRBV14
abundance: .
j_gene: TRBJ2-3
d_gene: .

CDR3aa: CASSLGTSGVKGYF
CDR3nt: TGTGCCAGCAGTTTAGGGACTAGCGGCGTCAAGGGGTACTTC
v_gene: TRBV28
abundance: .
j_gene: TRBJ2-4
d_gene: TRBD2

CDR3aa: CASSLGGRGQDEAFF
CDR3nt: TGTGCCAGCAGCCTTGGAGGCAGGGGGCAGGATGAAGCTTTCTTT
v_gene: TRBV7-9
abundance: .
j_gene: TRBJ1-1
d_gene: TRBD1

CDR3aa: CASSKDRVYEQYF
CDR3nt: TGTGCCAGCAGCAAAGACAGGGTCTACGAGCAGTACTTC
v_gene: TRBV21-1
abundance: once
j_gene: TRBJ2-7
d_gene: .

CDR3aa: CASSVGIGVIRGYTF
CDR3nt: TGTGCCAGCAGCGTAGGCATAGGGGTGATAAGGGGCTACACCTTC
v_gene: TRBV9
abundance: .
j_gene: TRBJ1-2
d_gene: .

CDR3aa: CAWSGQGKDQPQHF
CDR3nt: TGTGCCTGGAGTGGACAGGGGAAGGATCAGCCCCAGCATTTT
v_gene: TRBV30
abundance: .
j_gene: TRBJ1-5
d_gene: TRBD1

CDR3aa: CASTSPGRIYGYTF
CDR3nt: TGTGCCAGCACCTCTCCGGGGAGAATCTATGGCTACACCTTC
v_gene: TRBV7-2
abundance: .
j_gene: TRBJ1-2
d_gene: .

CDR3aa: CASSTWEGANTGELFF
CDR3nt: TGTGCCAGCAGCACCTGGGAGGGGGCGAACACCGGGGAGCTGTTTTTT
v_gene: TRBV5-6
abundance: .
j_gene: TRBJ2-2
d_gene: .

CDR3aa: CASSFSTVSGNTIYF
CDR3nt: TGTGCCAGCAGCTTTAGTACGGTCTCTGGAAACACCATATATTTT
v_gene: TRBV5-6
abundance: .
j_gene: TRBJ1-3
d_gene: .

CDR3aa: CATSASPNSPLHF
CDR3nt: TGCGCCACCTCAGCGTCCCCCAATTCACCCCTCCACTTT
v_gene: TRBV10-1
abundance: .
j_gene: TRBJ1-6
d_gene: .

CDR3aa: CASSLALGLAGDYEQYF
CDR3nt: TGTGCCAGCAGCTTAGCCCTAGGACTAGCGGGGGACTACGAGCAGTACTTC
v_gene: TRBV7-9
abundance: .
j_gene: TRBJ2-7
d_gene: TRBD2

CDR3aa: CASSLSGQGSNQPQHF
CDR3nt: TGCGCCAGCAGCCTATCCGGACAAGGGAGCAATCAGCCCCAGCATTTT
v_gene: TRBV5-1
abundance: .
j_gene: TRBJ1-5
d_gene: .

CDR3aa: CATSDNSGGNQPQHF
CDR3nt: TGTGCCACCAGTGATAACTCGGGCGGGAATCAGCCCCAGCATTTT
v_gene: TRBV24-1
abundance: .
j_gene: TRBJ1-5
d_gene: .

CDR3aa: CASSIAPHADGYTF
CDR3nt: TGTGCCAGTAGTATAGCCCCCCATGCAGATGGCTACACCTTC
v_gene: TRBV19
abundance: .
j_gene: TRBJ1-2
d_gene: .

CDR3aa: CASRDNRNTIYF
CDR3nt: TGTGCCAGCAGGGACAATAGGAACACCATATATTTT
v_gene: TRBV9
abundance: .
j_gene: TRBJ1-3
d_gene: .

CDR3aa: CASSLVRGGKLFF
CDR3nt: TGTGCCAGCAGCCTGGTCCGGGGAGGAAAACTGTTTTTT
v_gene: TRBV7-8
abundance: .
j_gene: TRBJ1-4
d_gene: .

CDR3aa: CASSPGMGREQFF
CDR3nt: TGTGCCAGCAGTCCTGGCATGGGGCGTGAGCAGTTCTTC
v_gene: TRBV6-5
abundance: .
j_gene: TRBJ2-1
d_gene: .

CDR3aa: CASSLFSEQFF
CDR3nt: TGTGCCAGCAGTTTATTTAGTGAGCAGTTCTTC
v_gene: TRBV12-3/TRBV12-4
abundance: .
j_gene: TRBJ2-1
d_gene: .

CDR3aa: CASSGLVLSGSHNEQFF
CDR3nt: TGCGCCAGCAGCGGGTTGGTGCTTAGCGGGAGTCACAATGAGCAGTTCTTC
v_gene: TRBV5-1
abundance: .
j_gene: TRBJ2-1
d_gene: TRBD2

CDR3aa: CASSWTAGGGETQYF
CDR3nt: TGTGCCAGCAGCTGGACGGCGGGAGGGGGGGAGACCCAGTACTTC
v_gene: TRBV7-2
abundance: .
j_gene: TRBJ2-5
d_gene: TRBD2

CDR3aa: CASSLGTSYFSYEQYF
CDR3nt: TGTGCCAGCAGCCTGGGGACTAGCTATTTCTCCTACGAGCAGTACTTC
v_gene: TRBV11-2
abundance: once
j_gene: TRBJ2-7
d_gene: TRBD2

CDR3aa: CAWSPPFGQGIFSPLHF
CDR3nt: TGTGCCTGGAGTCCCCCCTTCGGACAGGGGATTTTTTCACCCCTCCACTTT
v_gene: TRBV30
abundance: .
j_gene: TRBJ1-6
d_gene: TRBD1

CDR3aa: CATSRDVTGLNQPQHF
CDR3nt: TGTGCCACCAGCAGAGATGTGACAGGGCTAAATCAGCCCCAGCATTTT
v_gene: TRBV15
abundance: once
j_gene: TRBJ1-5
d_gene: TRBD1

CDR3aa: CASSLSTGYNTEAFF
CDR3nt: TGTGCCAGCAGTTTAAGTACAGGCTACAACACTGAAGCTTTCTTT
v_gene: TRBV27
abundance: .
j_gene: TRBJ1-1
d_gene: .

CDR3aa: CASSFGTYRGNIQYF
CDR3nt: TGTGCCAGCAGCTTTGGGACCTACAGGGGGAACATTCAGTACTTC
v_gene: TRBV5-6
abundance: .
j_gene: TRBJ2-4
d_gene: TRBD1

CDR3aa: CASSILTRIHEQFF
CDR3nt: TGTGCCAGTAGTATATTGACTCGTATTCATGAGCAGTTCTTC
v_gene: TRBV19
abundance: .
j_gene: TRBJ2-1
d_gene: .

CDR3aa: CASSSFNQQFYGYTF
CDR3nt: TGTGCCAGCAGCTCCTTTAACCAACAGTTCTATGGCTACACCTTC
v_gene: TRBV7-9
abundance: .
j_gene: TRBJ1-2
d_gene: .

CDR3aa: CASSAHRGGYEQYF
CDR3nt: TGTGCCAGCAGTGCTCACAGGGGAGGCTACGAGCAGTACTTC
v_gene: TRBV27
abundance: .
j_gene: TRBJ2-7
d_gene: .

CDR3aa: CASSFLGEGDTEAFF
CDR3nt: TGTGCCAGCAGCTTTCTCGGAGAGGGGGACACTGAAGCTTTCTTT
v_gene: TRBV5-6
abundance: .
j_gene: TRBJ1-1
d_gene: .

CDR3aa: CASSLTLASSYNEQFF
CDR3nt: TGTGCCAGCAGCTTAACACTAGCGAGTTCCTACAATGAGCAGTTCTTC
v_gene: TRBV7-3
abundance: .
j_gene: TRBJ2-1
d_gene: TRBD2

CDR3aa: CASSFNPSGANVLTF
CDR3nt: TGTGCCAGCAGCTTTAATCCTTCTGGGGCCAACGTCCTGACTTTC
v_gene: TRBV7-3
abundance: .
j_gene: TRBJ2-6
d_gene: .

CDR3aa: CASSVLGSDEAFF
CDR3nt: TGTGCCAGCAGCGTACTTGGCAGTGATGAAGCTTTCTTT
v_gene: TRBV9
abundance: once
j_gene: TRBJ1-1
d_gene: .

CDR3aa: CASSLREPRTQYF
CDR3nt: TGTGCCAGTAGCCTCCGGGAGCCCAGGACGCAGTATTTT
v_gene: TRBV19
abundance: .
j_gene: TRBJ2-3
d_gene: .

CDR3aa: CASSLIASGRVDEQYF
CDR3nt: TGTGCCAGCAGCTTAATCGCTAGCGGGAGGGTTGACGAGCAGTACTTC
v_gene: TRBV11-1
abundance: .
j_gene: TRBJ2-7
d_gene: TRBD2

CDR3aa: CASSQDGGGSQETQYF
CDR3nt: TGTGCCAGCAGCCAAGACGGGGGAGGGTCCCAAGAGACCCAGTACTTC
v_gene: TRBV4-2
abundance: .
j_gene: TRBJ2-5
d_gene: TRBD2

CDR3aa: CASRPGQNYYGYTF
CDR3nt: TGTGCCAGCAGACCGGGACAGAATTACTATGGCTACACCTTC
v_gene: TRBV6-6
abundance: .
j_gene: TRBJ1-2
d_gene: TRBD1

CDR3aa: CASSLVGFQETQYF
CDR3nt: TGTGCCAGCAGCTTAGTCGGGTTCCAAGAGACCCAGTACTTC
v_gene: TRBV7-6
abundance: .
j_gene: TRBJ2-5
d_gene: .

CDR3aa: CASSPLTDMQYF
CDR3nt: TGTGCCAGCAGTCCCCTCACAGATATGCAGTATTTT
v_gene: TRBV6-2/TRBV6-3
abundance: .
j_gene: TRBJ2-3
d_gene: .

CDR3aa: CASSELAGQADTQYF
CDR3nt: TGTGCCAGCAGTGAACTGGCAGGGCAAGCAGATACGCAGTATTTT
v_gene: TRBV6-1
abundance: .
j_gene: TRBJ2-3
d_gene: .

CDR3aa: CASSQLGGGSNTEAFF
CDR3nt: TGTGCCAGCAGCCAACTGGGAGGAGGGTCGAACACTGAAGCTTTCTTT
v_gene: TRBV14
abundance: .
j_gene: TRBJ1-1
d_gene: .

CDR3aa: CASSYRGYYGYTF
CDR3nt: TGTGCCAGCAGTTACAGGGGATACTATGGCTACACCTTC
v_gene: TRBV6-5
abundance: once
j_gene: TRBJ1-2
d_gene: .

CDR3aa: CASNEGSPGTGELFF
CDR3nt: TGTGCCAGCAACGAAGGCAGCCCGGGCACCGGGGAGCTGTTTTTT
v_gene: TRBV28
abundance: .
j_gene: TRBJ2-2
d_gene: .

CDR3aa: CASSQVPSGRDNEKLFF
CDR3nt: TGTGCCAGCAGCCAAGTACCATCGGGGAGGGATAATGAAAAACTGTTTTTT
v_gene: TRBV3-1/TRBV3-2
abundance: .
j_gene: TRBJ1-4
d_gene: .

CDR3aa: CSGSRGTYEQYF
CDR3nt: TGCAGCGGGTCCAGGGGTACCTACGAGCAGTACTTC
v_gene: TRBV29-1
abundance: .
j_gene: TRBJ2-7
d_gene: .

CDR3aa: CATSREGGTGVYEQYF
CDR3nt: TGTGCCACCAGCAGAGAAGGAGGGACAGGGGTCTACGAGCAGTACTTC
v_gene: TRBV15
abundance: .
j_gene: TRBJ2-7
d_gene: TRBD1

CDR3aa: CASSLGTGEYNYGYTF
CDR3nt: TGCGCCAGCAGCTTGGGGACAGGGGAATATAACTATGGCTACACCTTC
v_gene: TRBV5-1
abundance: .
j_gene: TRBJ1-2
d_gene: TRBD1

CDR3aa: CASSRNGVTNEKLFF
CDR3nt: TGTGCCAGTAGTCGGAACGGGGTAACTAATGAAAAACTGTTTTTT
v_gene: TRBV19
abundance: .
j_gene: TRBJ1-4
d_gene: .

CDR3aa: CAWSVRGQDTEAFF
CDR3nt: TGTGCCTGGAGTGTACGAGGGCAGGACACTGAAGCTTTCTTT
v_gene: TRBV30
abundance: .
j_gene: TRBJ1-1
d_gene: .